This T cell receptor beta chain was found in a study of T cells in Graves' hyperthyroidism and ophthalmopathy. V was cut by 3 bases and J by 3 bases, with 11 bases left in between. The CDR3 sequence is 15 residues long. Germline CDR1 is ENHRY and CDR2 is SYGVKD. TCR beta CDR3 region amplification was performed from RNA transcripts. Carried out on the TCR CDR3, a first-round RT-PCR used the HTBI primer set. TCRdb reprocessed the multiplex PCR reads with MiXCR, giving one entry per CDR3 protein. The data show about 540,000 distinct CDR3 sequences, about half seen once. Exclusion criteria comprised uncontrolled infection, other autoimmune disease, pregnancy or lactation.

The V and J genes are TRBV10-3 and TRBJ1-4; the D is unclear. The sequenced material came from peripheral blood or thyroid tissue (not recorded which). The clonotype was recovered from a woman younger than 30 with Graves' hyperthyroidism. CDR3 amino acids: CAISDNREANEKLFF. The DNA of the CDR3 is TGTGCCATCAGTGACAATAGGGAAGCTAATGAAAAACTGTTTTTT.